This is a list of T cell receptor beta chains from one sample in a study of T cell repertoires in cytomegalovirus infection. TCRdb processed the reads anew with MiXCR; each CDR3 protein has one entry. This sample carries around 740,000 distinct CDR3 sequences, approximately 40% of them seen once, and the ten largest clones take 2.5% to 3.5%. What was sequenced was PBMCs. The receptors here all came from a human donor in good health (CMV status not recorded). Some clones in this sample may be carry-over from other donors' samples. The CDR3 runs from the conserved cysteine through the conserved F or W. D genes are given only for firm matches. For some rows the clone size is stated as once, few or many, or as a class when expanded; others skip it.

d_gene	abundance	v_gene	j_gene	CDR3nt	CDR3aa
.	few	TRBV9	TRBJ2-7	TGTGCCAGCAGCTCAAGGGCTATCTCCTACGAGCAGTACTTC	CASSSRAISYEQYF
TRBD1	.	TRBV7-6	TRBJ1-3	TGTGCCAGCAGCGCCCGGGACAGGGACTCTGGAAACACCATATATTTT	CASSARDRDSGNTIYF
.	few	TRBV7-2	TRBJ2-7	TGTGCCAGCAGCTTCCCCAGGACTAACTCCCTCTACGAGCAGTACTTC	CASSFPRTNSLYEQYF
.	.	TRBV7-8	TRBJ2-2	TGTGCCAGCAGCTTCAGTATCACCGGGGAGCTGTTTTTT	CASSFSITGELFF
.	.	TRBV6-1	TRBJ2-5	TGTGCCAGCAGCAAGGGGGGGACGCACCAAGAGACCCAGTACTTC	CASSKGGTHQETQYF
TRBD2	.	TRBV6-6	TRBJ2-2	TGTGCCAGCAGTTATCAAGCGGGATACACCGGGGAGCTGTTTTTT	CASSYQAGYTGELFF
.	many	TRBV6-1	TRBJ1-4	TGTGCCAGCAGTGATGGGCAGGGAGGAACGCTAGAGGCAACTAATGAAAAACTGTTTTTT	CASSDGQGGTLEATNEKLFF
.	.	TRBV28	TRBJ2-1	TGTGCCAGCAGTTTATTGGCGACCAGTTTGGATGAGCAGTTCTTC	CASSLLATSLDEQFF
.	.	TRBV7-9	TRBJ1-1	TGTGCCAGCAGCTTAGCGCTGAGATACATGAACACTGAAGCTTTCTTT	CASSLALRYMNTEAFF
.	many	TRBV7-9	TRBJ2-1	TGTGCCAGCAGCTTGGTGGAAGGGGGTTACAATGAGCAGTTCTTC	CASSLVEGGYNEQFF
.	.	TRBV2	TRBJ1-5	TGTGCCAGCAGTGAGCAGGGTTTAAGCAATCAGCCCCAGCATTTT	CASSEQGLSNQPQHF